This T cell receptor (beta chain) originates from a study of cytomegalovirus exposure and HLA in healthy donors. Note on this clone: The antigen is undetermined.

PCR primers comprised 60 Vbeta and 13 Jbeta primers. TCRdb's table, derived via immunoSEQ multiplex PCR, lists solely in-frame clones and lacks some. The repertoire holds 150,000 to 200,000 clones, with approximately 83% as singletons. The CDR3 contains 16 residues. Trimming pared 1 base from V and 10 bases from J, leaving 17 bases between. Germline V gene lookup returns CDR1 SGHVS and CDR2 FQNEAQ. Findings and limits, study-wide: TCR association rates varied by HLA locus in a later analysis, with DRB1 highest and HLA-C lowest.

This chain links TRBV7-8 with TRBJ1-6; no clear D gene. This receptor was identified in a man in his late teens or twenties in good health and CMV-seropositive. The sequenced material came from PBMCs. The CDR3 is CASSLVAGSGNSPLHF. The CDR3, as DNA: TGTGCCAGCAGCTTAGTGGCGGGTTCGGGTAACTCACCCCTCCACTTT.